These T cell receptor beta chains were read from a single sample in a study of CD8 T cells in Susac syndrome. Via MiXCR, TCRdb re-called the immunoSEQ multiplex PCR reads, giving one row per CDR3 protein. The sample shows about 180,000 distinct CDR3 sequences, about 94% of them seen only once. The sequenced material came from CD4+ T cells from PBMCs. The source is a human donor with Susac syndrome. CDR3s include the opening cysteine and the closing phenylalanine or tryptophan. Expanded clones get a size class; other rows say once, few or many, or leave the size out.

v_gene	abundance	j_gene	CDR3aa
TRBV30	once	TRBJ1-1	CAWRGGRGTEAFF
TRBV12-3/TRBV12-4	-	TRBJ1-1	CASSFGHDTEAFF
TRBV6-5	-	TRBJ1-1	CASSGPYPNTEAFF
TRBV3-1	-	TRBJ1-3	CASSSAGGNTIYF
TRBV20-1	-	TRBJ2-3	CSAREAATQYF
TRBV19	-	TRBJ1-1	CASSIALNTEAFF
TRBV30	-	TRBJ1-1	CAGGQGASRTEAFF
TRBV2	-	TRBJ1-6	CASSEALGTGISPLHF
TRBV7-2	-	TRBJ1-1	CASSARTGVHNTEAFF
TRBV15	-	TRBJ1-1	CATSTTGFTEAFF
TRBV2	-	TRBJ2-1	CASSEGGSGVDEQFF
TRBV12-3/TRBV12-4	-	TRBJ1-2	CASSFRAHGYTF
TRBV15	-	TRBJ2-3	CATSRDLAAATDTQYF
TRBV6-6	once	TRBJ2-1	CASSYSNQKPYNEQFF
TRBV29-1	-	TRBJ2-7	CSVRGLAGAGEQYF
TRBV20-1	-	TRBJ2-1	CSARSQGFDEQFF
TRBV19	-	TRBJ2-1	CASKVAGPASYNEQFF
TRBV24-1	-	TRBJ2-7	CATSATRGTSEQYF
TRBV15	-	TRBJ1-2	CATSPDLDNYGYTF
TRBV20-1	once	TRBJ2-1	CSALRSNEQFF
TRBV15	-	TRBJ1-4	CATSRAGVTNEKLFF
TRBV30	-	TRBJ1-5	CAWNDGNQPQHF
TRBV7-8	-	TRBJ1-2	CASSLGQLNYGYTF
TRBV20-1	-	TRBJ2-3	CSAAGGTDTQYF
TRBV7-9	once	TRBJ2-7	CASSLAGSEGADYF
TRBV11-2	-	TRBJ2-2	CASSLGYSLTGELFF
TRBV12-3/TRBV12-4	-	TRBJ2-1	CASSLNPGGPEQFF
TRBV20-1	-	TRBJ2-3	CSAKRDRAETDTQYF
TRBV20-1	-	TRBJ1-5	CSARGPSPNQPQHF
TRBV5-6	-	TRBJ2-1	CASSPRAGSSYNEQFF
TRBV14	-	TRBJ1-1	CASSQGPTRGGLNTEAFF
TRBV7-2	-	TRBJ2-1	CASSSTSGGISYNEQFF
TRBV7-2	-	TRBJ2-5	CASSLGRLVASETQYF
TRBV9	-	TRBJ1-6	CASSVGTGDNSPLHF
TRBV20-1	-	TRBJ2-1	CSASTGVANEQFF